This TCR beta chain was documented in a study of radiation and T cells in renal cell carcinoma. At the level of the study: Nephrectomy followed 15 Gy stereotactic body radiation by 4 weeks. General study findings and limits: Top tumor clonotypes rose in blood 2 weeks post-radiation, then contracted. Baseline intratumoral clonotype presence is unknown without pretreatment biopsies.

This clone was detected only once. Its antigen is as yet unknown. Clones were sequenced by immunoSEQ multiplex PCR, and TCRdb holds only the in-frame ones, with some missing. The sample gives some 70,000 clones, about 81% of which show up once; almost 6% is in the top ten. Time point described: blood 2 weeks post-SBRT. Regarding treatment: 15 Gy SBRT to primary tumor, nephrectomy 4 weeks later. Blood was sampled at baseline, 2 weeks and 4 weeks after SBRT. The clonotype originates from a man between 60 and 75 years old with renal cell carcinoma. Sequences were derived from blood, sampled from a patient whose treatment included radiotherapy and nephrectomy.

The DNA for the CDR3 is TGTGCCATCAGTGAGATGACAGGGTCTGATTTGAACACTGAAGCTTTCTTT. It codes for CAISEMTGSDLNTEAFF. The chain recombines TRBV10-3 with TRBJ1-1, with 7 nucleotides matching TRBD1. There are 17 residues in the CDR3. J was trimmed by 0 bases and V by 2 bases; bases with no gene match: 9. CDR1 ENHRY and CDR2 SYGVKD come from the germline V gene.